This TCR beta chain was captured by sequencing in a study of cytomegalovirus exposure and HLA in healthy donors. Study as a whole: Per a later analysis, the roughly 670 first-cohort and about 120 validation repertoires shared one platform.

The assay was immunoSEQ multiplex PCR, and TCRdb's table has in-frame clones only and misses some. The sample holds some 320,000 clones; about nine tenths are singletons and the top ten take roughly 1.2%. Trimming pared 2 bases from V and 4 bases from J, leaving 14 bases between. CDR1 and CDR2 (germline): SEHNR, FQNEAQ (reference sequence). This CDR3 is 15 amino acids long. The sequenced material came from PBMCs. The sequence derives from a woman in her twenties or thirties in good health and CMV-seropositive. V and J are TRBV7-9 and TRBJ1-2; a possible D gene is TRBD1 (6 bases). The CDR3 sequence: CASSLIQGKSYGYTF. The CDR3 nucleotides read TGTGCCAGCAGCTTAATTCAGGGGAAGAGCTATGGCTACACCTTC.